The TCR beta chain described here comes from a study of T cells in localized non-small cell lung cancer. This clone was counted only a few times. This table comes from immunoSEQ multiplex PCR, and its TCRdb copy is limited to in-frame clones, with some not included. The sample has about 39,000 clones, roughly 77% seen once. The CDR3 extends over 13 amino acids. V dropped 2 bases and J dropped 5 bases, with 8 bases sitting between them. The germline V gene has CDR1 MNHEY and CDR2 SMNVEV (reference sequence). Sequenced material: PBMCs, taken before any cancer treatment. The chain recombines TRBV27 with TRBJ2-3; tentative D call: TRBD2 (6 bases). The sequence derives from a woman aged 35 to 69 with stage II squamous cell lung carcinoma. CDR3 sequence: CASSLVREDTQYF. In DNA form, the CDR3 reads TGTGCCAGCAGTTTAGTGCGGGAAGATACGCAGTATTTT.